The 9 T cell receptor beta chains below were found in one sample sequenced in a study of identical twins. Using its own MiXCR run on the 5' RACE reads, TCRdb lists one record per CDR3 protein. The sample includes roughly 470,000 distinct CDR3 sequences, more than 13% of them seen just once. These records were also assigned to another study, of yellow fever vaccine responses in identical twins.

Sequencing input: CD4+ T cells sorted from blood. The receptors derive from a woman aged 18-30 years in good health.

This chain connects TRBV20-1 to TRBJ2-1; 8 nucleotides line up with TRBD2. J was trimmed by 2 bases and V by 5 bases; bases with no gene match: 11. CDR3 length equals 16 residues. The germline CDR1 and CDR2 sequences are DFQATT and SNEGSKA (reference sequence). The CDR3 DNA reads TGCAGTGCTCTAACCTTAGCGGGATCCCCCTACAATGAGCAGTTCTTC. It codes for CSALTLAGSPYNEQFF.

In this sample, this clonotype turned up a few times. CDR3 in DNA: TGTGCCAGCACTCTTCTTGGAAACGAGCAGTACTTC. It yields the protein CASTLLGNEQYF. This chain uses TRBV2 with TRBJ2-7; D is ambiguous. Germline V gene sequence: CDR1 SNHLY, CDR2 FYNNEI. The CDR3 is 12 amino acids. The ends were cut back, 7 bases at V and 5 bases at J, with 12 bases in the middle.

The chain links TRBV20-1 to TRBJ2-1, with 9 positions matching TRBD2. Germline CDR1 and CDR2: DFQATT and SNEGSKA (reference sequence). With V trimmed by 0 bases and J by 2 bases, 2 bases remained unmatched. This CDR3 region has 15 residues. CDR3 in DNA: TGCAGTGCTAGAGAGACTAGCGGTACCTACAATGAGCAGTTCTTC. It specifies CSARETSGTYNEQFF.

CDR3 DNA: TGTGCCACCAGTGATCCGGGACAGGGCTTCCAGGAGACCCAGTACTTC. This sequence encodes CATSDPGQGFQETQYF. The V call is TRBV24-1, the J call TRBJ2-5; 9 bases line up with TRBD1. The V gene's germline CDR1 is KGHDR and CDR2 SFDVKD. Trimming removed 3 bases from V and 5 bases from J; junction bases left unmatched: 9. The CDR3 consists of 16 residues.

The chain couples TRBV4-2 to TRBJ1-4, with D uncertain. There are 14 residues in the CDR3. Germline V gene sequence: CDR1 LGHNA, CDR2 YNFKEQ. The germline V and J ends were trimmed by 1 base and 6 bases, with 9 bases remaining between them. The CDR3: CASSQGSDDEKLFF. The CDR3 DNA sequence: TGTGCCAGCAGCCAAGGGTCAGACGATGAAAAACTGTTTTTT.

The rearrangement links TRBV20-1 to TRBJ1-5, with a tentative D call TRBD1 (6 bases). The CDR3 is made up of 18 amino acids. The V end lost 0 bases, the J end lost 0 bases, and 18 bases lay between the germline ends. Germline values: CDR1 DFQATT, CDR2 SNEGSKA (reference sequence). The CDR3 protein is CSARDPRTEHYSNQPQHF. In DNA form, the CDR3 reads TGCAGTGCTAGAGATCCCAGGACAGAGCACTATAGCAATCAGCCCCAGCATTTT.

The J gene is TRBJ2-2, the V gene TRBV10-3; 12 bases fit TRBD2. V shed 5 bases and J 1 base; nucleotides not matched to a gene: 8. The germline V gene has CDR1 ENHRY and CDR2 SYGVKD. CDR3 length: 18 residues. The CDR3, as DNA: TGTGCCATCAGTCGACCGACTAGCGGGGGACGGAACACCGGGGAGCTGTTTTTT. This translates into CAISRPTSGGRNTGELFF.

This clonotype was recorded a few times. This chain uses TRBV20-1 with TRBJ2-4; D may be TRBD2 (6 bases). The CDR3 extends over 11 amino acids. Germline CDR1 is DFQATT and CDR2 is SNEGSKA (reference sequence). As DNA, the CDR3 is TGCAGCTCCCGGGGGAGGAACATTCAGTACTTC. This sequence encodes CSSRGRNIQYF.

This clonotype has more than one count but fewer than ten. One junction end does not reproduce the germline sequence, and a read error may be involved. The CDR3 reads CASSPGLAGGQGTQYF. DNA of the CDR3: TGTGCCAGCAGCCCAGGACTAGCGGGAGGCCAAGGGACCCAGTACTTC. The rearrangement links TRBV7-2 to TRBJ2-5; the match to TRBD2 covers 14 bases. This CDR3 is 16 amino acids long. Germline loops: CDR1 SGHTA, CDR2 FQGNSA.